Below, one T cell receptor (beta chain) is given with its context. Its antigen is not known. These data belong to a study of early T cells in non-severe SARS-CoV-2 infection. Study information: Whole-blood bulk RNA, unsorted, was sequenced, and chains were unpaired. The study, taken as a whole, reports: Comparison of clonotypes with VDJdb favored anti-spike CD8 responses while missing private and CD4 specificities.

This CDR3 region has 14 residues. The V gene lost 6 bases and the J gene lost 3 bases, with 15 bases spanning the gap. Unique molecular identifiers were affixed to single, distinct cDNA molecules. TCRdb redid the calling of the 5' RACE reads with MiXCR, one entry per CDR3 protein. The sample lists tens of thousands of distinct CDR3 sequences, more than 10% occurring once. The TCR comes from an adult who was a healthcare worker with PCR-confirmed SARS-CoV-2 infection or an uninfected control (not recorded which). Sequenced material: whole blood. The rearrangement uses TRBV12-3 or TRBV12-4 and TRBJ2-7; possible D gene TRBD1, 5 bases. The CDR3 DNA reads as TGTGCCAGCAGCTCGGACAACCGGCACTACGAGCAGTACTTC. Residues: CASSSDNRHYEQYF.